This TCR beta chain originates from a study of T cell responses to AZD1222 COVID-19 vaccine. Study-wide results and caveats: Unmutated regions of variants are reportedly targeted by nearly half of spike-specific TCRs. Among the donors, most were white British and more were female, and clonal diversity was possibly underestimated. The study found vaccine-associated CD4 TCRs spanning spike, dominant at 160-218 and 743-854.

This clone was found a few times. The antigen remains unidentified. This CDR3 contains 11 residues. The germline V and J ends were trimmed by 3 bases and 5 bases, with 7 bases remaining between them. Germline CDR1 and CDR2: SQVTM and ANQGSEA. Second doses at about 4 or about 12 weeks were pooled. Method: immunoSEQ multiplex PCR; TCRdb's copy keeps in-frame clones and lacks some. The profile shows 90,000 to 150,000 clones, roughly nine tenths of them singletons. The sequences come from peripheral blood, collected 28 days after the second AZD1222 dose. V is TRBV29-1 and J is TRBJ1-1; D remains ambiguous. The source of this sequence is an adult who received the AZD1222 COVID-19 vaccine. The CDR3 nucleotides are TGCAGCGTTGATGGGCATACTGAAGCTTTCTTT. Its protein product is CSVDGHTEAFF.